The sequence of this T cell receptor beta chain was determined in a study of identical twins (TCRdb year 2016). In the study overall: To test whether fetal clonotypes persist, the study used deep sequencing on TCR alpha and beta repertoires from monozygotic twins, unrelated adults of various ages, and cord blood. To rule out contamination, the twin experiments were replicated at different times with different library preparation protocols. Overall study outcomes, separate from this receptor: Fewer insertions were carried by abundant cord blood beta clonotypes, a similar but weaker trend appeared in young adult naive repertoires, and no such trend appeared in memory repertoires. The excess sharing between twins in beta out-of-frame sequences was weaker because fewer shared sequences reduced the signal-to-noise ratio. Invariant T cells such as MAIT and iNKT could partly confound zero-insertion analyses, though diverse VJ usage argued against this for most clonotypes. In monozygotic twins, recombination models systematically underestimated out-of-frame TCR alpha sharing, but the models matched the sharing seen between unrelated individuals. Because the same donors could not be followed over many years, the conclusions depended on cross-sectional statistical analysis. Compared with coincidental sharing between unrelated individuals, out-of-frame TCR alpha sequences shared between twins had an excess of sequences with low generation probability.

From a lookup of the germline V gene (reference sequence), CDR1 and CDR2 are LGHDT and YNNKEL. The V end loses 0 bases and the J end loses 10 bases, and a stretch of 10 bases separates them. The CDR3 spans 13 residues, from the cysteine through the phenylalanine. Only the CDR3 part of the read is kept: 39 bases, read in frame from the first base. The method behind the library was 5' RACE. TCRdb names Illumina HiSeq 2000 as the instrument used. Template switching added a universal primer binding site, and the final cDNA carried a unique molecular identifier that allowed TCR cDNA molecules to be counted accurately. First-strand cDNA for TCR alpha and beta chains was synthesized from specific primers in the conserved constant-segment region. To control for contamination, each cDNA library was double barcoded with a SMART-Mk sample barcode plus Illumina barcodes. TruSeq adapter sequences along with Illumina sample barcodes were introduced in two successive PCR steps. The Illumina HiSeq platform was used with custom primers to sequence TCR alpha and beta cDNA libraries. From the authors' description of their analysis: MiGEC processed the raw reads to extract unique molecular identifiers, while MiXCR was used to determine the CDR3 positions. Recombination models were inferred per individual with the repgenHMM and IGoR tools using an EM algorithm. Shared clonotypes were analyzed with the tcR package in R, and sharing was normalized by the product of cloneset sizes. Out-of-frame nonproductive sequences were analyzed to study raw recombination free of thymic and clonal selection effects. The public sequencing data were trimmed at Q25 with fastp and processed into clonotypes with MiXCR by TCRdb, which kept only in-frame beta chains. Rows matching on CDR3 protein sequence are summarized as one entry with the most common DNA and genes. TCRdb's processing, not the authors', yielded these V and J calls. The table for this sample lists around 530,000 distinct CDR3 sequences; 12% to 15% of them were counted only once. The top ten hold 0.44% of the sample.

Only healthy Caucasian donors were included. The twin cohort comprised three pairs of female monozygotic twins, all aged roughly 18 to 29 years. Positive isolation kits from Invitrogen were used to isolate CD4+ and CD8+ T cell populations. This clonotype occurred once. Its recognized antigen is unknown. It has no much larger one-base neighbor in the sample; base qualities were not kept. These data also formed part of another study, on yellow fever vaccine responses in identical twins. That second publication adds: According to the authors, the vaccine-induced T cell response in identical twins seemed to be partly convergent and partly specific to each individual. In the study, vaccine-responding T cell clones were precisely tracked in identical twins.

The TCR originated in a woman aged 18-29 years in good health. The receptor chain draws on TRBV3-1 and TRBJ2-1; no D gene call is confident. The sample comprised CD4+ T cells sorted from blood. The DNA sequence is given as TGTGCCAGCAGCCAAGACCCCCCTACAGAGCAGTTCTTC. Protein translation: CASSQDPPTEQFF.